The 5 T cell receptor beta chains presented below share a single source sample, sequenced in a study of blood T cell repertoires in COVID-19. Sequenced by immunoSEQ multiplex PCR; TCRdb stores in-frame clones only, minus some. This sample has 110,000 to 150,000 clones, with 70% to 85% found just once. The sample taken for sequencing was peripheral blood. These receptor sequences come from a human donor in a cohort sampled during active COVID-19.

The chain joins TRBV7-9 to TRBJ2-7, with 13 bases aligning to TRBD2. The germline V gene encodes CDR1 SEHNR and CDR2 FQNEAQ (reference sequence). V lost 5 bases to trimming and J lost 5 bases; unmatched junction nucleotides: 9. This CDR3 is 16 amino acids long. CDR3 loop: CASSPRTSGGADEQYF. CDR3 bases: TGTGCCAGCAGCCCCAGAACTAGCGGGGGGGCTGACGAGCAGTACTTC. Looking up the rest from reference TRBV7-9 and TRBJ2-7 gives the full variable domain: DTGVSQNPRHKITKRGQNVTFRCDPISEHNRLYWYRQTLGQGPEFLTYFQNEAQLEKSRLLSDRFSAERPKGSFSTLEIQRTEQGDSAMYLCASSPRTSGGADEQYFGPGTRLTVT.

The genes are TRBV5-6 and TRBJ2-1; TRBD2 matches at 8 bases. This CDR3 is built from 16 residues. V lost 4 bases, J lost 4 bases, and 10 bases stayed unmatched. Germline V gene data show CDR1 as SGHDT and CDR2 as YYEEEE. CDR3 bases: TGTGCCAGCAGCGGGACCGGGACTAGATTGTACAATGAGCAGTTCTTC. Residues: CASSGTGTRLYNEQFF.

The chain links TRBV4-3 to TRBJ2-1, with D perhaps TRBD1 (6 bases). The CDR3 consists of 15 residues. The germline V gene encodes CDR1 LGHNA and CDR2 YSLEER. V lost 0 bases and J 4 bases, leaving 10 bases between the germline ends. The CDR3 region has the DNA TGCGCCAGCAGCCAAGATTTGGACAGATACAATGAGCAGTTCTTC. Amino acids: CASSQDLDRYNEQFF.

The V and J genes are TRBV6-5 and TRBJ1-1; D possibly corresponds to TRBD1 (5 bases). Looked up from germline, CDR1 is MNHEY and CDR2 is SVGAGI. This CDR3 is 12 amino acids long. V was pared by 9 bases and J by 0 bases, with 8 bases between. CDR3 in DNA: TGTGCCAGTCAGACAGTGAACACTGAAGCTTTCTTT. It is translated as CASQTVNTEAFF.

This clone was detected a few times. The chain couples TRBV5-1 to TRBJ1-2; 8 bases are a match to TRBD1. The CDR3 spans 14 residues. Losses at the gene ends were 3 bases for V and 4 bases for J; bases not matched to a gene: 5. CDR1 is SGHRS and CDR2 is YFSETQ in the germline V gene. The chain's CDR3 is CASSSGTGGYGYTF. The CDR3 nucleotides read TGCGCCAGCAGCTCCGGGACAGGAGGCTATGGCTACACCTTC.